This paragraph covers one T cell receptor (beta chain) sequence. Its antigen is undetermined. The data are from a study of CD8 T cells in ankylosing spondylitis. General study results and limits: Blood from ankylosing spondylitis patients appeared to carry a characteristic eight-variant TCR beta motif. As for the disease-linked clones, they showed a CD8+ phenotype and occurred at relatively low frequencies in peripheral blood.

TCRdb reprocessed the 5' RACE reads via MiXCR and lists one record per CDR3 protein. In the table there are approximately 520,000 distinct CDR3 sequences, about 5% of which are singletons. CDR1 and CDR2 (germline): SNHLY, FYNNEI. The length of the CDR3 is 12 residues. Trimming cost V 10 bases and J 3 bases, with 13 bases left between them. This TCR derives from a male donor with ankylosing spondylitis. Sequencing used blood, either unsorted or a sorted T cell fraction (not recorded which). The chain has TRBV2 and TRBJ2-7; either TRBD1 or TRBD2 may supply D (5 bases each). CDR3 in DNA: TGTGCCACCTGGGACGGGAACTACGAGCAGTACTTC. Its translation is CATWDGNYEQYF.